The 18 T cell receptor beta chains given below trace back to one sample, sequenced in a study of OX40 agonist ivuxolimab in advanced cancers. The library was built by means of the immunoSEQ multiplex PCR assay. The source is immuneACCESS, and TCRdb retained only in-frame sequences with V and J called. Part of the clones is not carried over; for the studies checked, unresolved V genes explain less than half of this, and the remainder is unexplained. Present in this sample are 50,000 or so clones, 65% to 85% of which were seen just once. 2% to 2.5% of the sample comes from the top ten. The sample here was CD4+ or CD8+ T cells sorted from blood, taken in a trial of the OX40 agonist ivuxolimab. The receptors stem from an adult with an advanced solid tumor such as melanoma, head and neck, liver or kidney cancer.

This chain connects TRBV28 to TRBJ2-1, with 12 bases that match TRBD2. Germline V gives CDR1 MDHEN, CDR2 SYDVKM. The CDR3 sequence is 18 residues long. V was pared by 7 bases and J by 7 bases, with 17 bases of the junction left unmatched. The CDR3 region has the DNA TGTGCCAGCATTTATGCCGGCCCGGGACTAGCGGGTTTAAATGAGCAGTTCTTC. It codes for CASIYAGPGLAGLNEQFF.

The J gene is TRBJ2-4, the V gene TRBV19, with a weak D call TRBD1 (5 bases). The CDR3 spans 15 residues. Trimming removed 4 bases from V and 0 bases from J, with 10 bases in between. Germline V gene sequence: CDR1 LNHDA, CDR2 SQIVND (reference sequence). The CDR3 sequence is CASSTSQGAKNIQYF. CDR3 DNA sequence: TGTGCCAGTAGTACCTCCCAGGGAGCCAAAAACATTCAGTACTTC.

There are a few counts of this clone. CDR3 loop: CAGGTGMYGYTF. DNA for the CDR3: TGTGCCGGAGGAACAGGGATGTATGGCTACACCTTC. The chain links TRBV30 to TRBJ1-2; weak D call: TRBD1 (6 bases). V was clipped by 8 bases and J by 5 bases, with 15 bases between them. This CDR3 spans 12 amino acids. Per the germline V gene, CDR1 is GTSNPN and CDR2 is SVGIG (reference sequence). The full variable domain, rest sourced from reference TRBV30 and TRBJ1-2, is SQTIHQWPATLVQPVGSPLSLECTVEGTSNPNLYWYRQAAGRGLQLLFYSVGIGQISSEVPQNLSASRPQDRQFILSSKKLLLSDSGFYLCAGGTGMYGYTFGSGTRLTVV.

The rearrangement links TRBV21-1 to TRBJ2-1; TRBD1, the D gene given by the table, was not confirmed from the DNA. TRBV21-1 is a pseudogene locus. This CDR3 is built from 15 residues. CDR3: CASSNRGPSYNEQFF. The DNA of the CDR3 is TGTGCCAGCAGCAACAGGGGCCCCTCCTACAATGAGCAGTTCTTC.

The chain combines TRBV4-1 with TRBJ2-3, with 7 bases lining up with TRBD2. The CDR3 is 16 amino acids. Germline CDR1 MGHRA, CDR2 YSYEKL. The junction had 8 bases not matched to a gene; V was cut back by 3 bases and J by 2 bases. CDR3 sequence reads: CASSQASGLNTDTQYF. The CDR3 nucleotides are TGCGCCAGCAGCCAGGCTTCGGGACTAAACACAGATACGCAGTATTTT.

The chain carries TRBV13 and TRBJ1-5; D is undetermined. Germline CDR1 and CDR2: PRHDT and FYEKMQ (reference sequence). This CDR3 is built from 13 residues. Trimming stripped 5 bases from V and 9 bases from J, with 14 bases between. The CDR3 sequence: CASSRTVFGPQHF. CDR3 nucleotide sequence: TGTGCCAGCAGCCGGACGGTCTTCGGGCCCCAGCATTTT.

By frequency in the sample, this clone is medium-sized. The J gene is TRBJ2-2, the V gene TRBV19, with D possibly matching TRBD1 (6 bases). The CDR3 spans 17 residues. Germline CDR1 and CDR2: LNHDA and SQIVND (reference sequence). Trimming left V 1 base short and J 5 bases short, with 17 bases between. The chain's CDR3 is CASSIGRGSLGTGELFF. DNA of the CDR3: TGTGCCAGTAGTATAGGCAGGGGCTCGTTAGGGACCGGGGAGCTGTTTTTT.

The chain joins TRBV28 to TRBJ1-1; the D is unclear. Trimming left V 6 bases short and J 9 bases short, with 14 bases between. This CDR3 has 12 residues. Germline V gene data show CDR1 as MDHEN and CDR2 as SYDVKM. DNA of the CDR3: TGTGCCAGCAGCTTGCCCAGTACTAAAGCTTTCTTT. Residues: CASSLPSTKAFF.

The V call is TRBV5-1, the J call TRBJ2-1; D ambiguous. This CDR3 spans 13 amino acids. V was pared by 4 bases and J by 3 bases, with 8 bases between. The germline CDR1 and CDR2 sequences are SGHRS and YFSETQ. CDR3: CASSRDGYNEQFF. The CDR3 nucleotides are TGCGCCAGCAGCAGGGATGGCTACAATGAGCAGTTCTTC.

The chain recombines TRBV10-2 with TRBJ2-1; D may be TRBD1 or TRBD2 (6 bases each). The CDR3 length is 12 residues. Trimming pared 6 bases from V and 6 bases from J, leaving 9 bases between. The germline gives CDR1 WSHSY, CDR2 SAAADI. The CDR3 region is CASSGGPNEQFF. The CDR3 nucleotides read TGCGCCAGCAGCGGGGGCCCCAATGAGCAGTTCTTC.

The rearrangement links TRBV5-1 to TRBJ2-7, with D perhaps being TRBD1 or TRBD2 (6 bases each). The CDR3 extends over 17 amino acids. Germline CDR1 and CDR2: SGHRS and YFSETQ. The V end lost 4 bases, the J end lost 3 bases, and 23 bases lay between the germline ends. The CDR3 DNA is TGCGCCAGCAGCCAGAGAAGCCGGGGGCCGGGTGGCTACGAGCAGTACTTC. Translated, it gives CASSQRSRGPGGYEQYF.

The chain joins TRBV4-2 to TRBJ2-7; D unclear. The germline CDR1 and CDR2 sequences are LGHNA and YNFKEQ. This CDR3 is 11 amino acids long. V was shortened by 4 bases and J by 4 bases, with 5 bases between the two germline ends. CDR3 in amino acids: CASSPGYEQYF. CDR3 nucleotide sequence: TGTGCCAGCAGCCCCGGTTACGAGCAGTACTTC.

The CDR3 DNA sequence: TGTGCCAGCAGACAGGGCGCGACTGAAGCTTTCTTT. Protein sequence: CASRQGATEAFF. The chain combines TRBV7-9 with TRBJ1-1, with D possibly matching TRBD1 (6 bases). This CDR3 region has 12 residues. V lost 6 bases and J 5 bases, leaving 10 bases between the germline ends. The germline V gene has CDR1 SEHNR and CDR2 FQNEAQ (reference sequence).

The rearrangement joins TRBV5-1 to TRBJ1-1; 7 bases agree with TRBD1. CDR1 and CDR2 (germline): SGHRS, YFSETQ. J lost 8 bases, V lost 4 bases, and 11 bases had no gene match. This CDR3 comprises 14 residues. CDR3 nucleotides: TGCGCCAGCAGCGCGGCCGAGGGGGCGCGGGAAGCTTTCTTT. Residues: CASSAAEGAREAFF.

This rearrangement joins TRBV6-6 to TRBJ1-5; TRBD1 might be the D (6 bases). V was clipped by 7 bases and J by 2 bases, with 12 bases between them. The germline V gene has CDR1 MNHNY and CDR2 SVGAGI (reference sequence). The CDR3 length is 14 residues. The CDR3 protein is CASKGGAGNQPQHF. The DNA of the CDR3 is TGTGCCAGCAAGGGGGGGGCGGGCAATCAGCCCCAGCATTTT.

This chain uses TRBV28 with TRBJ2-7; TRBD2 matches 8 bases. CDR1 MDHEN and CDR2 SYDVKM come from the germline V gene. The V gene end was trimmed by 6 bases and the J gene end by 5 bases; junction bases not matched to a gene: 6. This CDR3 comprises 13 residues. CDR3 residues: CASRGAGVHEQYF. The DNA of the CDR3 is TGTGCCAGCAGGGGAGCGGGAGTCCACGAGCAGTACTTC.

V gene TRBV28 combines with J gene TRBJ2-1; D might be TRBD2 (5 bases). The germline V and J ends were trimmed by 4 bases and 15 bases, with 16 bases remaining between them. There are 12 residues in the CDR3. CDR1 is MDHEN, CDR2 SYDVKM, per germline. The CDR3 spells CASSSPLRAAFF. The DNA for the CDR3 is TGTGCCAGCAGTTCCCCCTTGCGGGCCGCGTTCTTC.

The rearrangement joins TRBV28 to TRBJ2-2; D call uncertain. The CDR3 consists of 15 residues. Trimming pared 6 bases from V and 4 bases from J, leaving 15 bases between. Germline-derived CDR1 and CDR2 are MDHEN and SYDVKM. This chain's CDR3 is CASSPPTPGTGELFF. DNA of the CDR3: TGTGCCAGCAGCCCTCCCACGCCGGGCACCGGGGAGCTGTTTTTT.